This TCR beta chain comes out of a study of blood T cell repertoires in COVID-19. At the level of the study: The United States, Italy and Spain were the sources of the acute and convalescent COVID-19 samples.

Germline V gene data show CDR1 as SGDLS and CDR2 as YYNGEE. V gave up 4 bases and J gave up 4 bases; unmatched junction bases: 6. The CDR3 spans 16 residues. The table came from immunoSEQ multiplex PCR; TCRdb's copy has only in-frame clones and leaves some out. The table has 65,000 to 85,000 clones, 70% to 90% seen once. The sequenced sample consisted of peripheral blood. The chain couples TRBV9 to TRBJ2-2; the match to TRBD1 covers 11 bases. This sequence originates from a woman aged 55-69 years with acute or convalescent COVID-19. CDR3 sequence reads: CASSSGQGAGTGELFF. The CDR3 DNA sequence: TGTGCCAGCAGCTCAGGACAGGGGGCCGGCACCGGGGAGCTGTTTTTT.